This TCR beta chain was recorded in a study of shared clonotypes between healthy human individuals. Profiled with immunoSEQ multiplex PCR; TCRdb holds only in-frame clones, not every one. The sample contains about 2.4 million clones, 90% to 95% of which appear only once. This CDR3 spans 17 amino acids. V was trimmed by 0 bases and J by 3 bases, leaving 15 bases between them. The chain is built from TRBV23-1 and TRBJ1-5; the D gene is possibly TRBD1 (6 bases). TRBV23-1 qualifies as an ORF whose function is uncertain. This TCR was sampled from a man between 18 and 29 years old in good health. Source material: naive CD4+ T cells sorted from blood. Subset: CD45RA+ positively selected. The CDR3 reads CASSQSVSGQNNQPQHF. The CDR3 DNA sequence: TGCGCCAGCAGTCAATCAGTCTCTGGACAGAACAATCAGCCCCAGCATTTT.